This T cell receptor beta chain appears in the sequencing data of a study of response to subunit inactivated influenza vaccine. TCRdb reprocessed the RT-PCR reads with MiXCR, giving one entry per CDR3 protein. The sample includes 500,000 to 650,000 distinct CDR3 sequences, around 8% of them seen just once. The trim removed 3 bases at V and 5 bases at J, leaving 9 bases unmatched. The CDR3 covers 16 residues. The germline CDR1 and CDR2 sequences are LGHNA and YNFKEQ. This clonotype originated in a man aged 50 to 75 who received an inactivated influenza vaccine. The sequencing here drew on PBMCs from blood, taken around 25 months after vaccination. The V and J genes are TRBV4-2 and TRBJ1-5; 8 nucleotides agree with TRBD1. The CDR3: CASSQSDGQGHQPQHF. The CDR3 DNA is TGTGCCAGCAGCCAGTCAGATGGACAGGGCCATCAGCCCCAGCATTTT.